The 30 T cell receptor beta chains listed next were all sequenced from one sample in a study of blood T cell repertoires in COVID-19. The protocol was immunoSEQ multiplex PCR, while the TCRdb copy is restricted to in-frame clones and leaves out a portion. The sample holds some 260,000 clones, 84% seen once. The source material was PBMCs or T cells enriched from blood (not recorded which). These receptors came from a young man with acute COVID-19.

The chain combines TRBV13 with TRBJ2-2; D gene ambiguous. The germline CDR1 and CDR2 sequences are PRHDT and FYEKMQ (reference sequence). The germline V and J ends were trimmed by 1 base and 0 bases, with 6 bases remaining between them. The CDR3 covers 15 residues. CDR3 DNA: TGTGCCAGCAGCTTAGTGTTCGCGAACACCGGGGAGCTGTTTTTT. This codes for CASSLVFANTGELFF. The full variable domain, its missing parts supplied by reference TRBV13 and TRBJ2-2, is AAGVIQSPRHLIKEKRETATLKCYPIPRHDTVYWYQQGPGQDPQFLISFYEKMQSDKGSIPDRFSAQQFSDYHSELNMSSLELGDSALYFCASSLVFANTGELFFGEGSRLTVL.

V gene TRBV6-5 combines with J gene TRBJ1-2; D not certain. The CDR3 covers 15 residues. Trimming took off 10 bases at V and 5 bases at J, with 23 bases between the two ends. Germline values: CDR1 MNHEY, CDR2 SVGAGI. The CDR3 DNA reads as TGTGCCACGGAAACACGCCCGGGAACAATGTATGGCTACACCTTC. Translation gives CATETRPGTMYGYTF.

This rearrangement joins TRBV6-5 to TRBJ1-6; the D is unclear. V was clipped by 8 bases and J by 0 bases, with 11 bases between them. The CDR3 extends over 15 amino acids. Germline V gives CDR1 MNHEY, CDR2 SVGAGI. The CDR3 region has the DNA TGTGCCAGCGGTACCCTGAGCTCCTATAATTCACCCCTCCACTTT. Protein sequence: CASGTLSSYNSPLHF.

The V and J genes are TRBV28 and TRBJ1-4, with D uncertain. The CDR3 is 14 amino acids. Germline CDR1 MDHEN, CDR2 SYDVKM. The ends were cut back, 2 bases at V and 3 bases at J, with 7 bases in the middle. The CDR3 loop reads CASSLEISNEKLFF. CDR3 DNA: TGTGCCAGCAGTTTAGAGATATCTAATGAAAAACTGTTTTTT.

The chain links TRBV19 to TRBJ1-5, with TRBD1 identical over 7 bases. Germline-derived CDR1 and CDR2 are LNHDA and SQIVND (reference sequence). Trimming took 6 bases from V and 0 from J; bases not matched to a gene: 17. This CDR3 has 19 amino acids. CDR3 residues: CASSDLGDSSFYSNQPQHF. The CDR3 nucleotides are TGTGCCAGTAGCGATTTGGGGGACAGTTCGTTTTATAGCAATCAGCCCCAGCATTTT. Full variable domain (outside the CDR3, taken from reference TRBV19 and TRBJ1-5): DGGITQSPKYLFRKEGQNVTLSCEQNLNHDAMYWYRQDPGQGLRLIYYSQIVNDFQKGDIAEGYSVSREKKESFPLTVTSAQKNPTAFYLCASSDLGDSSFYSNQPQHFGDGTRLSIL.

This chain links TRBV6-1 with TRBJ2-2; 8 positions agree with TRBD1. The V gene end was trimmed by 3 bases and the J gene end by 5 bases; junction bases not matched to a gene: 5. This CDR3 comprises 15 residues. Germline-derived CDR1 and CDR2 are MNHNS and SASEGT. This chain's CDR3 is CASSETTGVTGELFF. The CDR3 DNA sequence: TGTGCCAGCAGTGAGACGACAGGGGTAACCGGGGAGCTGTTTTTT.

V and J are TRBV7-3 and TRBJ2-1, with 13 bases aligning to TRBD2. Per germline, CDR1 SGHTA and CDR2 FQGTGA. V shed 5 bases and J 15 bases; nucleotides not matched to a gene: 13. This CDR3 is 15 amino acids long. CDR3 region: CASSQTSGRAEQRFF. The DNA of the CDR3 is TGTGCCAGCAGCCAAACTAGCGGGAGGGCTGAGCAACGGTTCTTC.

CDR3 DNA: TGTGCCAGCAGACCGAGCGGGAGGAAAGAGACCCAGTACTTC. Translating it yields CASRPSGRKETQYF. This sequence joins TRBV6-5 and TRBJ2-5, with TRBD2 matching over 9 bases. The germline V gene has CDR1 MNHEY and CDR2 SVGAGI. Trimming removed 6 bases from V and 3 bases from J; junction bases left unmatched: 5. The CDR3 is made up of 14 amino acids.

A few counts support this clone. V gene TRBV29-1 combines with J gene TRBJ1-1, with D maybe TRBD1 (5 bases). This CDR3 region has 12 residues. V was pared by 8 bases and J by 6 bases, with 16 bases between. The germline CDR1 and CDR2 sequences are SQVTM and ANQGSEA. CDR3 sequence reads: CSIRQTGAEAFF. CDR3 sequence (DNA): TGCAGCATTAGACAGACGGGCGCTGAAGCTTTCTTT.

V is TRBV7-9 and J is TRBJ2-2; possible D gene TRBD1, 6 bases. The V end lost 5 bases, the J end lost 5 bases, and 9 bases lay between the germline ends. CDR3 length: 13 residues. The germline V gene encodes CDR1 SEHNR and CDR2 FQNEAQ (reference sequence). Here the CDR3 DNA reads TGTGCCAGCAGCGCGGACAGTACCGGGGAGCTGTTTTTT. The encoded protein is CASSADSTGELFF. Full variable domain (remainder filled in from reference TRBV7-9 and TRBJ2-2): DTGVSQNPRHKITKRGQNVTFRCDPISEHNRLYWYRQTLGQGPEFLTYFQNEAQLEKSRLLSDRFSAERPKGSFSTLEIQRTEQGDSAMYLCASSADSTGELFFGEGSRLTVL.

This clone was picked up a small number of times. The chain recombines TRBV6-4 with TRBJ1-4; no reliable D call. The CDR3 has 16 amino acids. Trimming left V 0 bases short and J 8 bases short, with 16 bases between. In germline, CDR1 is MRHNA, CDR2 SNTAGT. CDR3 sequence reads: CASSDSHATFWEKLFF. CDR3 DNA: TGTGCCAGCAGTGACTCCCACGCAACATTCTGGGAAAAACTGTTTTTT.

This chain connects TRBV19 to TRBJ1-2; TRBD1 is a possible D gene (5 bases). The CDR3 contains 14 residues. With 1 base removed from V and 2 bases from J, the gap between germline ends came to 8 bases. Germline V gene lookup returns CDR1 LNHDA and CDR2 SQIVND (reference sequence). CDR3 amino acids: CASSIAGQNYGYTF. In DNA form, the CDR3 reads TGTGCCAGTAGTATAGCAGGGCAGAACTATGGCTACACCTTC.

The V call is TRBV19, the J call TRBJ1-2; D perhaps matches TRBD1 (6 bases). CDR1 LNHDA and CDR2 SQIVND come from the germline V gene (reference sequence). Trimming removed 2 bases at V and 4 bases at J, with 14 bases between. The CDR3 sequence is 15 residues long. The CDR3 coding sequence is TGTGCCAGTAGTATAACCGGGCAGGGGTTCTATGGCTACACCTTC. Protein product: CASSITGQGFYGYTF.

This clone is a singleton in its sample. The chain uses TRBV7-6 and TRBJ2-2, with 8 bases identical to TRBD1. The CDR3 consists of 17 residues. Germline V gene data show CDR1 as SGHVS and CDR2 as FNYEAQ. V lost 1 base and J lost 6; bases outside the gene matches: 10. This CDR3 reads CASSLGAGGGVSGELFF. CDR3 in DNA: TGTGCCAGCAGCTTAGGGGCAGGGGGCGGAGTGTCCGGGGAGCTGTTTTTT. The full variable domain, in which reference TRBV7-6 and TRBJ2-2 provide the parts outside the CDR3, is GAGVSQSPRYKVTKRGQDVALRCDPISGHVSLYWYRQALGQGPEFLTYFNYEAQQDKSGLPNDRFSAERPEGSISTLTIQRTEQRDSAMYRCASSLGAGGGVSGELFFGEGSRLTVL.

V is TRBV4-2 and J is TRBJ1-6, with a weak D call TRBD1 (6 bases). Trimming cost V 0 bases and J 10 bases, with 16 bases left between them. In germline, CDR1 is LGHNA, CDR2 YNFKEQ. This CDR3 contains 16 residues. As DNA, the CDR3 is TGTGCCAGCAGCCAAGAAATTTCAGGGGTATACTCACCCCTCCACTTT. Translating it yields CASSQEISGVYSPLHF.

The chain joins TRBV11-1 to TRBJ1-1; D remains ambiguous. CDR1 and CDR2 (germline): SGHAT, FQDESV (reference sequence). The length of the CDR3 is 13 residues. V was clipped by 3 bases and J by 2 bases, with 7 bases between them. CDR3 DNA: TGTGCCAGCAGCTTGTACAGTAACACTGAAGCTTTCTTT. Amino acids: CASSLYSNTEAFF.

This clone was recorded a few times. The gene calls are TRBV19 and TRBJ1-2; D perhaps matches TRBD1 (6 bases). This CDR3 comprises 15 residues. CDR1 LNHDA and CDR2 SQIVND come from the germline V gene (reference sequence). V was shortened by 9 bases and J by 4 bases, with 21 bases between the two germline ends. This CDR3 is CASRLLQGRAYGYTF. The CDR3 DNA follows: TGTGCCAGCCGCCTGCTCCAGGGGCGCGCCTATGGCTACACCTTC.

The chain links TRBV10-1 to TRBJ1-1; unclear D gene. The CDR3 totals 14 residues. The germline V gene has CDR1 WNHNN and CDR2 SYGVQD (reference sequence). Trimming removed 4 bases at V and 4 bases at J, with 13 bases between. The CDR3 reads CASSVRNSGTEAFF. The CDR3, as DNA: TGCGCCAGCAGTGTTCGGAATTCAGGCACTGAAGCTTTCTTT.

J is TRBJ1-1 and V is TRBV12-3 or TRBV12-4; D is perhaps TRBD1 (5 bases). Trimming removed 7 bases at V and 3 bases at J, with 9 bases between. The CDR3 loop spans 12 amino acids. The CDR3 loop is CASKRQYTEAFF. The CDR3 region has the DNA TGTGCCAGCAAAAGACAGTACACTGAAGCTTTCTTT.

The rearrangement joins TRBV24-1 to TRBJ2-2, with 7 bases that match TRBD2. The J segment lost 0 bases and the V segment lost 6 bases, leaving 6 bases of the junction unmatched. The CDR3 has 16 residues. The germline CDR1 and CDR2 sequences are KGHDR and SFDVKD. CDR3 nucleotides: TGTGCCACCAGTCCGGGAGGCTTTTCGAACACCGGGGAGCTGTTTTTT. Protein product: CATSPGGFSNTGELFF.

This clone was counted only a few times. This sequence joins TRBV9 and TRBJ2-3; 9 bases align to TRBD2. With 3 bases clipped from V and 1 base from J, the junction kept 6 bases outside the gene matches. CDR1 is SGDLS, CDR2 YYNGEE, per germline. This CDR3 spans 16 amino acids. The CDR3, as DNA: TGTGCCAGCAGCGCCCGCGGGACTAGCCGCACAGATACGCAGTATTTT. Protein: CASSARGTSRTDTQYF.

The chain recombines TRBV29-1 with TRBJ1-1; D unclear. The V end was cut by 3 bases, the J end by 1 base, with 6 bases between. CDR1 is SQVTM and CDR2 is ANQGSEA in the germline V gene. This CDR3 has 12 residues. The CDR3 sequence is CSVDRWNTEAFF. The CDR3 nucleotides are TGCAGCGTTGACAGGTGGAACACTGAAGCTTTCTTT.

This chain links TRBV2 with TRBJ2-7; TRBD1 is a possible D gene (6 bases). The CDR3 is 13 residues long. V gave up 5 bases and J gave up 1 base, with 9 bases separating them. Germline V gene sequence: CDR1 SNHLY, CDR2 FYNNEI. The CDR3 here is CASSPDSSYEQYV. CDR3 in DNA: TGTGCCAGCAGTCCGGACAGTTCCTACGAGCAGTACGTC.

The chain recombines TRBV19 with TRBJ1-5; 10 bases agree with TRBD1. The V gene's germline CDR1 is LNHDA and CDR2 SQIVND (reference sequence). This CDR3 contains 16 residues. V lost 3 bases to trimming and J lost 5 bases; unmatched junction nucleotides: 7. The CDR3 sequence is CASSIPRDRGHQPQHF. The CDR3 DNA follows: TGTGCCAGTAGTATCCCTCGGGACAGGGGACATCAGCCCCAGCATTTT.

The rearrangement links TRBV7-8 to TRBJ1-4, with D unresolved. The CDR3 is 15 amino acids. V was cut by 5 bases and J by 8 bases, with 18 bases left in between. CDR1 is SGHVS, CDR2 FQNEAQ, per germline. CDR3 residues: CASSRPLWVREKLFF. CDR3 nucleotide sequence: TGTGCCAGCAGCCGCCCGTTGTGGGTGAGGGAAAAACTGTTTTTT.

The chain employs TRBV19 and TRBJ2-1; possible D gene TRBD1, 7 bases. This CDR3 comprises 16 residues. The V gene's germline CDR1 is LNHDA and CDR2 SQIVND (reference sequence). Between the trimmed V and J ends, which lost 3 bases and 6 bases, there was a span of 18 bases. CDR3 amino acids: CASSITGTQGGNEQFF. The CDR3 coding sequence is TGTGCCAGTAGTATTACCGGGACTCAGGGGGGCAATGAGCAGTTCTTC. The whole variable domain, filled in from reference TRBV19 and TRBJ2-1, reads DGGITQSPKYLFRKEGQNVTLSCEQNLNHDAMYWYRQDPGQGLRLIYYSQIVNDFQKGDIAEGYSVSREKKESFPLTVTSAQKNPTAFYLCASSITGTQGGNEQFFGPGTRLTVL.

This chain joins TRBV9 and TRBJ1-6; 10 bases align to TRBD1. The CDR3 loop spans 16 amino acids. CDR1 is SGDLS and CDR2 is YYNGEE in the germline V gene. V lost 0 bases to trimming and J lost 7 bases; unmatched junction nucleotides: 4. CDR3 in amino acids: CASSVAGTGENSPLHF. Here the CDR3 DNA reads TGTGCCAGCAGCGTAGCCGGGACAGGGGAGAATTCACCCCTCCACTTT. The entire variable domain, with the rest obtained from reference TRBV9 and TRBJ1-6, is as follows: DSGVTQTPKHLITATGQRVTLRCSPRSGDLSVYWYQQSLDQGLQFLIQYYNGEERAKGNILERFSAQQFPDLHSELNLSSLELGDSALYFCASSVAGTGENSPLHFGNGTRLTVT.

The V call is TRBV4-1, the J call TRBJ1-2; D not certain. Between the trimmed V and J ends, which lost 0 bases and 1 base, there was a span of 9 bases. Germline V gene sequence: CDR1 MGHRA, CDR2 YSYEKL. CDR3 size: 15 residues. The CDR3 is CASSQDGNLNYGYTF. The CDR3 DNA follows: TGCGCCAGCAGCCAAGACGGGAATCTTAACTATGGCTACACCTTC.

This clone was seen a handful of times. The J gene is TRBJ2-2, the V gene TRBV9, with D possibly TRBD1 on 5 matching bases. Trimming removed 0 bases at V and 6 bases at J, with 15 bases between. The germline CDR1 and CDR2 sequences are SGDLS and YYNGEE. This CDR3 is 16 amino acids long. Here the CDR3 DNA reads TGTGCCAGCAGCGTAGGAGGCAGGGTTGTCTCCGGGGAGCTGTTTTTT. Translation: CASSVGGRVVSGELFF.

The chain employs TRBV11-3 and TRBJ2-3; TRBD2 agrees at 15 bases. The length of the CDR3 is 16 residues. The V gene end was trimmed by 5 bases and the J gene end by 10 bases; junction bases not matched to a gene: 10. Germline CDR1 and CDR2: SGHNT and YENEEA. The CDR3 DNA sequence: TGTGCCAGCAGCGGCGGGACTAGCGGGGGGAGGATAGCGCAGTATTTT. This encodes CASSGGTSGGRIAQYF.